This T cell receptor beta chain was sequenced during a study of OX40 agonist ivuxolimab in advanced cancers. Profiled with immunoSEQ multiplex PCR; TCRdb holds only in-frame clones, not every one. The sample consists of 70,000 or so clones, 85% to 90% of them appearing once. A note on this clone: What it binds is not known.

V was cut by 9 bases and J by 1 base, with 10 bases left in between. The CDR3 length is 12 residues. Germline V gene sequence: CDR1 MDHEN, CDR2 SYDVKM. Study observations and caveats: Antigen specificity was not determined for the expanded peripheral T cells. Clonal expansion was among the lowest in partial responders at 0.1-3.0 mg/kg, especially CD8+. Low normalized T-cell clonal expansion also characterized some of the nonresponders.

Blood was sampled at baseline, cycle 4 day 1, and cycle 7 day 1. The rearrangement links TRBV28 to TRBJ2-7; D ambiguous. Specimen: CD4+ or CD8+ T cells sorted from blood, collected in a trial of the OX40 agonist ivuxolimab. The receptor was derived from an adult with an advanced solid tumor such as melanoma, head and neck, liver or kidney cancer. The CDR3 coding sequence is TGTGCCAGTTGCCCCTATTCCTACGAGCAGTACTTC. This translates into CASCPYSYEQYF.